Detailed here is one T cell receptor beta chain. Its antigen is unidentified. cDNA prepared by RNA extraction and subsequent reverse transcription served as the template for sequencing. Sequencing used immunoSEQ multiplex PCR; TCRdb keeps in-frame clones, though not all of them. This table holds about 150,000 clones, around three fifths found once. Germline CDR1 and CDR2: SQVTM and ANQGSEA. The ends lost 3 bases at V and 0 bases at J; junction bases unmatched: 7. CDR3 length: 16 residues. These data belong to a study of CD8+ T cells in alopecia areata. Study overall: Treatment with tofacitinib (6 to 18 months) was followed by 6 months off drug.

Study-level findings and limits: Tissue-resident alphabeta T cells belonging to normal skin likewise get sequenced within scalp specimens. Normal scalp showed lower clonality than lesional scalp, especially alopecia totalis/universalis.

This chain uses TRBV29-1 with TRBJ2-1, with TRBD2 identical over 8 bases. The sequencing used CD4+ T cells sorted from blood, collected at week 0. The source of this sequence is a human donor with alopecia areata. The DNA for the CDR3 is TGCAGCGTTGATGATTTAGCGGGGAGCTCCTACAATGAGCAGTTCTTC. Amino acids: CSVDDLAGSSYNEQFF.